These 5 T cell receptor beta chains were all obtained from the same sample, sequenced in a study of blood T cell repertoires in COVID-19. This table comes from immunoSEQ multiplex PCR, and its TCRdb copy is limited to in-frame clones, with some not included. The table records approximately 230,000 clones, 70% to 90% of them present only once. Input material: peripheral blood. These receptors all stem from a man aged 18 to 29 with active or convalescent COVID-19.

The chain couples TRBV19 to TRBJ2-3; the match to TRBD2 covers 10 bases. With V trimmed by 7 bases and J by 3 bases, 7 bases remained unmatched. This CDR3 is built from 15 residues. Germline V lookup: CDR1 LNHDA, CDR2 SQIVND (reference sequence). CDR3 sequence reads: CASTASGRGTDTQYF. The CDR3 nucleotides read TGTGCCAGTACGGCGAGCGGGAGGGGGACAGATACGCAGTATTTT. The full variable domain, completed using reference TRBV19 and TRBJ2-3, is DGGITQSPKYLFRKEGQNVTLSCEQNLNHDAMYWYRQDPGQGLRLIYYSQIVNDFQKGDIAEGYSVSREKKESFPLTVTSAQKNPTAFYLCASTASGRGTDTQYFGPGTRLTVL.

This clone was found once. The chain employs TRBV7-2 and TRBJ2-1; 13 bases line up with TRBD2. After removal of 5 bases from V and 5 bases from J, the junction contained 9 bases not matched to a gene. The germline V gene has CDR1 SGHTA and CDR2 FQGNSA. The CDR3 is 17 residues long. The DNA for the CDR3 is TGTGCCAGCAGCCAACGGACTAGCGGGAGCCTAAACAATGAGCAGTTCTTC. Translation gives CASSQRTSGSLNNEQFF.

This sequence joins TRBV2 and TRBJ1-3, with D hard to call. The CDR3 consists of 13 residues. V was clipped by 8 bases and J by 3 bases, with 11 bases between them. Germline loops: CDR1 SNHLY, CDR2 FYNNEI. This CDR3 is CASEEASGNTIYF. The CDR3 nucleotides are TGTGCCAGCGAGGAGGCTAGTGGAAACACCATATATTTT.

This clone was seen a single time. DNA for the CDR3: TGTGCCAGCAGCTTAAACCGCCCGACAGGGAACACTGAAGCTTTCTTT. It is translated as CASSLNRPTGNTEAFF. This chain connects TRBV11-2 to TRBJ1-1; possibly TRBD1 for D (6 bases). The germline gives CDR1 SGHAT, CDR2 FQNNGV. The CDR3 consists of 16 residues. Between the trimmed V and J ends, which lost 2 bases and 1 base, there was a span of 14 bases. Looking up the rest from reference TRBV11-2 and TRBJ1-1 gives the full variable domain: EAGVAQSPRYKIIEKRQSVAFWCNPISGHATLYWYQQILGQGPKLLIQFQNNGVVDDSQLPKDRFSAERLKGVDSTLKIQPAKLEDSAVYLCASSLNRPTGNTEAFFGQGTRLTVV.

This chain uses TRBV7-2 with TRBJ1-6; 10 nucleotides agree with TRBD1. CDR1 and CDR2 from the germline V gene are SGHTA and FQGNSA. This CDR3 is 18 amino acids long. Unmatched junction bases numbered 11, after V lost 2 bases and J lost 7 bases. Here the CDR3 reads CASSLRGWTGGPNSPLHF. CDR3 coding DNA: TGTGCCAGCAGCTTAAGGGGATGGACAGGGGGACCCAATTCACCCCTCCACTTT. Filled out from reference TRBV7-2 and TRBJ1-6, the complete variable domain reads GAGVSQSPSNKVTEKGKDVELRCDPISGHTALYWYRQSLGQGLEFLIYFQGNSAPDKSGLPSDRFSAERTGGSVSTLTIQRTQQEDSAVYLCASSLRGWTGGPNSPLHFGNGTRLTVT.